The sequence of this TCR beta chain was determined in a study of T cell responses to AZD1222 COVID-19 vaccine (dated by TCRdb to the early 2020s). Turning to the overall study: AZD1222 recipients whose second dose came at about 4 weeks and those whose second dose came at about 12 weeks were combined into one group, since spike-specific TCR depth and breadth did not differ between the two schedules. TCR sequencing was performed for roughly 250 trial participants, of whom about 200 were given two doses of AZD1222 and 26 were given two doses of MenACWY control vaccine. Trial participants were enrolled by age into 18-55, 56-69 and 70-plus year subgroups, with about 150, 27 and 61 TCR-sequenced participants respectively.

Broader findings and caveats from the paper: The whole spike protein was spanned by vaccine-associated CD4 TCRs, and dominant responses were seen in regions 160-218 and 743-854. Participants were mostly white British, with more females than males. The authors suggested clonal diversity may have been underestimated. Conclusions about previously exposed vaccinees were limited because only a handful of AZD1222 recipients were SARS-CoV-2 seropositive at baseline. After two AZD1222 doses, spike-specific TCR breadth and depth were significantly higher than at day 0 and than in MenACWY recipients. Because no day 14 peak-response samples were available, the repertoires could be characterized only after the peak T cell response. The 56-69-year group was small, and its depth increase did not reach significance, likely because of low power. Nearly half of unique spike-specific TCRs reportedly recognized epitopes outside regions mutated in the B.1.351 and B.1.1.7 variants.

As to this clone: Its antigen is currently not known. Base qualities are missing; no much larger clone stands one base away.

The sample's time point label, in plain terms: baseline before first vaccination. Vaccinee samples were obtained from the UK trials COV001 and COV002, which included a single-blind randomized controlled phase 2/3 trial of AZD1222 (ChAdOx1 nCoV-19) in healthy adults. For TCRbeta chain sequencing, PBMC samples from trial participants were taken at day 0 and at day 28 after the second dose. The CDR3 regions of human TCRbeta chains were analyzed by immunosequencing. In the authors' own workflow: TCRs in the repertoires were compared against a reference library of SARS-CoV-2-specific TCRs that had been generated with the MIRA antigen-specificity platform. Breadth was defined as the fraction of unique TCRs that were SARS-CoV-2-associated, and depth was defined as the fraction of total T cells that were SARS-CoV-2-associated. Each spike-specific TCR was assigned to its reactive spike region and to a CD4 or CD8 class using the MIRA data. Log10-transformed breadth and depth values were compared by one-way ANOVA with Sidak's multiple comparisons tests. This is the immuneACCESS table as TCRdb keeps it, with only in-frame sequences that have V and J called. A part of the clones is gone; compared with another copy, unresolved V genes explain less than half, and the rest is unexplained. D and trimming come from the DNA, and the V and J calls and clone size come from that table. For this sample there are 90,000 to 100,000 clones; 80% to 90% appear just once. Under 8.5% of the sample is held by the ten biggest clonotypes.

This specimen was peripheral blood, taken on day 0 of AZD1222 vaccination. The source is an adult in good health.

At the DNA level, the sequence is TGTGCCATCAGTCCGGTCCGGAGGGGGGTCCTCCAAGAGACCCAGTACTTC. The resulting protein is CAISPVRRGVLQETQYF. The chain employs TRBV10-3 and TRBJ2-5, with the D segment possibly TRBD1 or TRBD2, each aligning over 6 bases. CDR3 length: 17 amino acids, cysteine to phenylalanine. CDR3 DNA is the only sequence kept; it has 51 bases, read in frame from the first base. V sheds 5 bases and J sheds 1 base, leaving 20 bases between their ends. The CDR1 and CDR2 encoded by the germline V gene are ENHRY and SYGVKD.